The 7 T cell receptor beta chains below were found in one sample sequenced in a study of blood T cell repertoires in COVID-19. TCRdb keeps only in-frame clones here, not all; method: immunoSEQ multiplex PCR. The sample lists about 190,000 clones; roughly 84% were seen once. Sequencing was done on a sample of peripheral blood. All receptors come from a human donor in a cohort sampled during active COVID-19.

The rearrangement uses TRBV5-1 and TRBJ1-4; 10 positions match TRBD1. This CDR3 is 14 amino acids long. Germline CDR1 SGHRS, CDR2 YFSETQ. V dropped 3 bases and J dropped 7; count of bases not matched to a gene: 3. The CDR3 DNA sequence: TGCGCCAGCAGCTCGGGACAGGGGAGTGAAAAACTGTTTTTT. This translates into CASSSGQGSEKLFF.

The rearrangement links TRBV30 to TRBJ2-3, with D possibly being TRBD2 (5 bases). The germline V gene has CDR1 GTSNPN and CDR2 SVGIG (reference sequence). The CDR3 runs to 13 residues. Trimming removed 3 bases from V and 4 bases from J, with 11 bases in between. The CDR3 sequence is CAWRYSGSDTQYF. The CDR3 bases are TGTGCCTGGAGGTACTCGGGGTCAGATACGCAGTATTTT.

The chain joins TRBV29-1 to TRBJ1-2; 9 bases match TRBD1. Germline assignment: CDR1 SQVTM and CDR2 ANQGSEA. The CDR3 extends over 12 amino acids. V shed 7 bases and J 7 bases; nucleotides not matched to a gene: 7. The CDR3 is CSDRQGVAGYTF. In DNA form, the CDR3 reads TGCAGCGACCGACAGGGGGTCGCTGGCTACACCTTC.

The chain uses TRBV4-1 and TRBJ1-6, with a weak D call TRBD1 (5 bases). There are 16 residues in the CDR3. Germline V gives CDR1 MGHRA, CDR2 YSYEKL. Deletions cut 4 bases from V and 5 bases from J, with 15 bases between. The CDR3 here is CASSPIRAGDNSPLHF. The CDR3 DNA follows: TGCGCCAGCAGCCCGATACGGGCGGGGGATAATTCACCCCTCCACTTT.

V and J are TRBV29-1 and TRBJ1-2; 9 bases align to TRBD1. This CDR3 comprises 13 residues. V lost 4 bases to trimming and J lost 6 bases; unmatched junction nucleotides: 6. Germline assignment: CDR1 SQVTM and CDR2 ANQGSEA. The CDR3 sequence is CSVGRDRVDGYTF. DNA of the CDR3: TGCAGCGTTGGGCGGGACAGGGTAGATGGCTACACCTTC.

The count of this clone is one. This chain joins TRBV19 and TRBJ2-3, with a tentative D call TRBD2 (7 bases). This CDR3 comprises 13 residues. V dropped 5 bases and J dropped 4 bases, with 10 bases sitting between them. CDR1 is LNHDA, CDR2 SQIVND, per germline (reference sequence). The CDR3 coding sequence is TGTGCCAGTAGTGAGGGGGGGCCAGATACGCAGTATTTT. The encoded protein is CASSEGGPDTQYF. The full variable domain, rest sourced from reference TRBV19 and TRBJ2-3, is DGGITQSPKYLFRKEGQNVTLSCEQNLNHDAMYWYRQDPGQGLRLIYYSQIVNDFQKGDIAEGYSVSREKKESFPLTVTSAQKNPTAFYLCASSEGGPDTQYFGPGTRLTVL.

This chain joins TRBV15 and TRBJ2-5, with D unresolved. Trimming left V 8 bases short and J 3 bases short, with 16 bases between. The CDR3 loop spans 14 amino acids. The germline V gene has CDR1 LNHNV and CDR2 YYDKDF (reference sequence). The CDR3 coding sequence is TGTGCCACCCCCATGGATGACTGGAAAGAGACCCAGTACTTC. It translates to CATPMDDWKETQYF.